The present entry profiles one T cell receptor (beta chain) with its context. What this receptor recognizes is not known. No per-base quality is available; no much larger clone lies one base away. Using the deep immunoSEQ assay, multiplex PCR amplified TCR CDR3 regions from genomic DNA. Genomic DNA extracted from each cell subset was distributed evenly over all wells of several immunoSEQ 96-well plates, and each plate served as one replicate. For sorted subsets, roughly 0.2 ug genomic DNA, equal to tens of thousands of T cell genomes, was loaded into each replicate PCR. Purified libraries were measured with a Qubit 3.0 fluorometer, size-checked on a Bioanalyzer 2100, and measured again with the KAPA Library Quantification kit. Every immunoSEQ 96-well plate was sequenced on a separate single-read 150-cycle Illumina NextSeq 550 flow cell. For the original study's pipeline: Because the immunoSEQ output held only junctional sequences and lacked quality scores, the filtering could not match the filtering applied to full-length reads. Sequences were annotated with PyIR, a Python wrapper for IgBLAST v1.9, and V/J genes and CDR3 were assigned using IMGT germline references. Reads were removed for weak V/J assignments (E-value above 1e-6), missing CDR3, stop codons, out-of-frame junctions, or ambiguous translated residues. V3J clonotypes were defined as sequences sharing the same inferred V gene, J gene, and CDR3 amino acid sequence. To compute the percentage overlap between repertoires, the number of shared unique clonotypes was divided by the size of the smaller repertoire. Repertoire richness was assessed with RTK rarefaction, the Chao1 estimator, and Recon v2.1 estimates of unobserved clonotypes. For all TCRbeta clonotypes obtained by the gDNA method from a handful of donors, generation probabilities were computed with OLGA. The immuneACCESS repertoire file appears here via TCRdb, limited to in-frame rearrangements. These files lack a portion of the clones; in checked studies, under half of the deficit traces to unresolved V genes, and the cause of the others is not known. That table is the source of V, J and clone size, and D and trimming were worked out from the DNA. This sample has about 2.3 million clones in its table, and 80% to 95% of those were observed once. The ten largest clones capture about 0.36% of the sample.

This entry comes from a study of shared clonotypes between healthy human individuals (dated by TCRdb to about 2020). In terms of the full investigation: The cohort comprised a couple of women and a few men aged 18 to 49 years. For each donor, CD4 naive and CD4 memory were each given three plates, CD8 naive was given two plates, and CD8 memory was given one plate. Blood TCR repertoires of four to six healthy adults were deeply sequenced to estimate repertoire size and the extent of clonotype sharing between individuals. Libraries were prepared and TCR repertoires were sequenced by different laboratories using diverse techniques, in order to increase sequencing depth and limit assay-specific biases. Each donor's leukapheresis produced roughly between about 0.8 and 10 billion PBMCs. Broader findings and caveats from the paper: Naive subsets generally had larger estimated clonotype richness than memory subsets. Across a handful of donors, approximately 4.9% of naive CD4, more than 3% of naive CD8, about 2.3% of memory CD4, and 0.4% to 0.45% of memory CD8 clonotypes were shared. Compared with non-shared clonotypes, the clonotypes found in all four sorted-subset donors had higher generation probabilities. Based on pairwise subsampling, the degree of clonotype sharing among donors was expected to be affected by sequencing depth. The genetic and exposure-history diversity represented was limited by the small number of donors. Only blood was sampled, and tissue TCR repertoires likely differ from those in blood. Incomplete sequencing was indicated by rarefaction of sorted-subset datasets, despite the large sequencing depth.

The germline ends are 7 bases apart after V is trimmed by 3 bases and J by 1 base. CDR1 and CDR2 are drawn from the germline V gene: SGHRS, YFSETQ. The CDR3, cysteine through phenylalanine, is 13 amino acids long. Only the CDR3 portion is preserved as DNA: 39 bases, with reading frame beginning at the first base. Donors were healthy HIV-negative adults with no recently reported acute infections or vaccinations. Every donor was a Caucasian adult living in Nashville, Tennessee, USA. CD4+ T cells were enriched by magnetic negative selection; naive cells were then positively selected on CD45RA, and the negative fraction formed the memory subset. After blood collection by leukapheresis, PBMCs were isolated using Ficoll-Histopaque density gradient centrifugation and then cryopreserved in the vapor phase of liquid nitrogen. Analytical flow cytometry was used to check the purity and quantity of each magnetically sorted T cell population. Genomic DNA was isolated from each sorted fraction and quantified by UV absorbance on a Nanodrop 2000c.

Sequences were obtained from naive CD4+ T cells from PBMCs. The sample's cell subset or site, from its label and the paper: CD45RA+ positively selected. The rearrangement combines TRBV5-1 with TRBJ1-1; the D gene is unclear. The receptor comes from a man younger than 35 in good health. Some clones in this sample may be carry-over from other donors' samples. The nucleotides read TGCGCCAGCAGCTGGGGTAAGAACACTGAAGCTTTCTTT. Translated, it reads CASSWGKNTEAFF.